Below, 28 T cell receptor beta chains from the same sample are listed, as sequenced in a study of T-cell memory formation after mild COVID-19. One entry per CDR3 protein results from TCRdb running MiXCR on the 5' RACE reads. The table has about 290,000 distinct CDR3 sequences, roughly 18% seen once. Sequenced input: PBMCs or a T cell subset sorted from them (not recorded which). The receptors derive from a man younger than 35 who had mild COVID-19 (a few samples of this study predate the infection). Cell type and time point are not known.

This clonotype was seen a few times. This chain joins TRBV7-8 and TRBJ1-1; D is undetermined. Germline loops: CDR1 SGHVS, CDR2 FQNEAQ. V was cut by 1 base and J by 1 base, with 10 bases left in between. The CDR3 has 15 amino acids. In DNA, the CDR3 is TGTGCCAGCAGCTTAGTTGGGCAGCCGAACACTGAAGCTTTCTTT. Amino acid sequence: CASSLVGQPNTEAFF.

The rearrangement joins TRBV29-1 to TRBJ2-7; TRBD1 matches 9 bases. Germline CDR1 and CDR2: SQVTM and ANQGSEA. CDR3 size: 16 residues. Unmatched junction bases numbered 10, after V lost 4 bases and J lost 0 bases. CDR3 nucleotide sequence: TGCAGCGTTGTAATCTGGGGGACAGGGAGCTCCTACGAGCAGTACTTC. Amino acid sequence: CSVVIWGTGSSYEQYF.

The chain has TRBV11-2 and TRBJ1-2; TRBD1 agrees at 9 bases. This CDR3 spans 15 amino acids. Trimming took 5 bases from V and 4 from J; bases not matched to a gene: 8. Per germline, CDR1 SGHAT and CDR2 FQNNGV. CDR3 coding DNA: TGTGCCAGCAGCCCGGGGACAGGGTACCTCTATGGCTACACCTTC. This sequence encodes CASSPGTGYLYGYTF.

This clonotype was detected a few times. The chain carries TRBV20-1 and TRBJ2-5; the D gene is possibly TRBD2 (5 bases). V lost 6 bases and J lost 4, with 18 bases in between. This CDR3 has 14 amino acids. The germline gives CDR1 DFQATT, CDR2 SNEGSKA (reference sequence). The CDR3 region has the DNA TGCAGTGCAATTAAGGACTGGCGAGTAGAGACCCAGTACTTC. Translated, it gives CSAIKDWRVETQYF.

This clonotype appeared a few times. The chain recombines TRBV4-1 with TRBJ2-3; 7 bases fit TRBD1. V trimming: 1 base; J trimming: 0 bases; junction bases outside the gene matches: 4. Germline lookup yields CDR1 MGHRA and CDR2 YSYEKL. The length of the CDR3 is 16 residues. CDR3 DNA sequence: TGCGCCAGCAGCCAAGTGGACAGGCGGAGCACAGATACGCAGTATTTT. It yields the protein CASSQVDRRSTDTQYF.

The chain links TRBV5-6 to TRBJ2-4; the D call may be TRBD1 or TRBD2 (5 bases each). This CDR3 is built from 17 residues. The V gene's germline CDR1 is SGHDT and CDR2 YYEEEE. V was trimmed by 3 bases and J by 0 bases, leaving 16 bases between them. This CDR3 is CASSSRPGPLAKNIQYF. The CDR3 nucleotides read TGTGCCAGCAGCTCAAGACCGGGACCCTTAGCCAAAAACATTCAGTACTTC.

This clonotype occurred a few times. The CDR3 DNA is TGTGCCAGCAGTTTATGGCAGCCTCCAGATACGCAGTATTTT. Translation gives CASSLWQPPDTQYF. V gene TRBV28 combines with J gene TRBJ2-3; D is uncertain. CDR3 length equals 14 residues. Germline CDR1 MDHEN, CDR2 SYDVKM. Trimming pared 0 bases from V and 4 bases from J, leaving 8 bases between.

V is TRBV12-3 or TRBV12-4 and J is TRBJ1-5; perhaps TRBD1 as D (6 bases). V lost 8 bases and J lost 1, with 15 bases in between. The CDR3 is 15 residues long. This CDR3 reads CASVGGASSNQPQHF. For the CDR3, the DNA is TGTGCCAGCGTAGGGGGGGCATCGAGCAATCAGCCCCAGCATTTT.

The chain joins TRBV6-1 to TRBJ1-2; the D is unclear. The CDR3 sequence is 12 residues long. The germline gives CDR1 MNHNS, CDR2 SASEGT. V shed 4 bases and J shed 2 bases, with 5 bases lying between them. The CDR3 here is CASSVDNYGYTF. CDR3 in DNA: TGTGCCAGCAGTGTGGACAACTATGGCTACACCTTC.

V is TRBV23-1 and J is TRBJ1-5; D might be TRBD1 (5 bases). TRBV23-1 is placed among ORFs of uncertain function. This CDR3 has 15 amino acids. Trimming removed 4 bases from V and 6 bases from J, with 16 bases in between. In DNA form, the CDR3 reads TGCGCCAGCAGTCGGCACGGGGCGGGGGGTCAGCCCCAGCATTTT. It specifies CASSRHGAGGQPQHF.

This clonotype appeared many times. The V and J genes are TRBV4-1 and TRBJ2-7, with 7 bases lining up with TRBD1. The length of the CDR3 is 14 residues. Per the germline V gene, CDR1 is MGHRA and CDR2 is YSYEKL. The ends lost 5 bases at V and 0 bases at J; junction bases unmatched: 4. The CDR3 DNA reads as TGCGCCAGCAGCGAAGGGGACAGCTCCTACGAGCAGTACTTC. It is translated as CASSEGDSSYEQYF.

This clonotype was seen a handful of times. This chain connects TRBV5-1 to TRBJ2-5; D is perhaps TRBD1 (6 bases). Per the germline V gene, CDR1 is SGHRS and CDR2 is YFSETQ. The CDR3 has 14 residues. Deletions cut 4 bases from V and 9 bases from J, with 19 bases between. As DNA, the CDR3 is TGCGCCAGCAGCGCTTGGCAGGGGCCGGCGGCCCAGTACTTC. Translating it yields CASSAWQGPAAQYF.

The V gene is TRBV25-1, the J gene TRBJ2-1; 11 bases are a match to TRBD1. With 7 bases clipped from V and 3 bases from J, the junction kept 2 bases outside the gene matches. CDR3 length: 14 residues. Per the germline V gene, CDR1 is MGHDK and CDR2 is SYGVNS. As DNA, the CDR3 is TGTGCCAGCACCGGGACAGGGGGCTACAATGAGCAGTTCTTC. As protein: CASTGTGGYNEQFF.

The CDR3 DNA reads as TGTGCCAGCAGCTTAGGCGGGGGGGTAGGAGATACGCAGTATTTT. Translating it yields CASSLGGGVGDTQYF. V usage is TRBV7-2 and J usage is TRBJ2-3; 9 bases are shared with TRBD2. The CDR3 has 15 residues. CDR1 is SGHTA, CDR2 FQGNSA, per germline. V trimming: 1 base; J trimming: 5 bases; junction bases outside the gene matches: 4.

This clonotype was counted only a few times. This chain uses TRBV4-3 with TRBJ2-2; 8 bases agree with TRBD1. The CDR3 runs to 14 residues. Germline V CDR1 and CDR2: LGHNA, YSLEER. Germline trimming cut 7 bases from V and 5 bases from J; bases unmatched to any gene: 6. The CDR3 is CASMSGGETGELFF. The CDR3 DNA reads TGCGCCAGCATGTCAGGGGGCGAAACCGGGGAGCTGTTTTTT.

The chain recombines TRBV5-5 with TRBJ2-7; D possibly uses TRBD1 or TRBD2 (5 bases each). The CDR3 is made up of 15 amino acids. V lost 4 bases and J 7 bases, leaving 21 bases between the germline ends. The V gene's germline CDR1 is SGHKS and CDR2 YYEKEE (reference sequence). CDR3: CASSPGAGSSGEQYF. The CDR3 region has the DNA TGTGCCAGCAGCCCCGGGGCAGGGTCATCCGGTGAGCAGTACTTC.

There are many counts of this clonotype. The chain recombines TRBV4-2 with TRBJ2-4, with a weak D call TRBD1 (6 bases). This CDR3 has 15 residues. The V gene lost 8 bases and the J gene lost 2 bases, with 16 bases spanning the gap. Germline CDR1 and CDR2: LGHNA and YNFKEQ. CDR3 sequence: CASSTTGMTKNIQYF. The CDR3, as DNA: TGTGCCAGCTCGACCACAGGGATGACCAAAAACATTCAGTACTTC.

The chain has TRBV9 and TRBJ2-3; no definite D call. Germline V gene data show CDR1 as SGDLS and CDR2 as YYNGEE. V lost 0 bases, J lost 0 bases, and 11 bases lay in between. The length of the CDR3 is 16 residues. The CDR3 sequence: CASSVVRGASTDTQYF. CDR3 sequence (DNA): TGTGCCAGCAGCGTAGTTCGCGGCGCTAGCACAGATACGCAGTATTTT.

V is TRBV12-3 or TRBV12-4 and J is TRBJ1-5, with D tentatively TRBD1 (5 bases). Trimming stripped 7 bases from V and 5 bases from J, with 24 bases between. The CDR3 spans 17 residues. CDR3 protein: CASTRAIGAGPDQPQHF. In nucleotides, the CDR3 is TGTGCCAGCACCCGCGCGATCGGGGCAGGACCGGATCAGCCCCAGCATTTT.

The chain recombines TRBV7-8 with TRBJ1-5, with D uncertain. The ends were cut back, 0 bases at V and 3 bases at J, with 6 bases in the middle. Per germline, CDR1 SGHVS and CDR2 FQNEAQ. The CDR3 runs to 14 residues. The CDR3 here is CASSLAGHNQPQHF. DNA of the CDR3: TGTGCCAGCAGCTTAGCAGGTCACAATCAGCCCCAGCATTTT. Variable domain in full (rest from reference TRBV7-8 and TRBJ1-5): GAGVSQSPRYKVAKRGQDVALRCDPISGHVSLFWYQQALGQGPEFLTYFQNEAQLDKSGLPSDRFFAERPEGSVSTLKIQRTQQEDSAVYLCASSLAGHNQPQHFGDGTRLSIL.

This clonotype has a count of ten or more. This chain uses TRBV7-2 with TRBJ2-1, with 13 nucleotides matching TRBD2. The CDR3 consists of 16 residues. The V segment lost 4 bases and the J segment 6 bases; nucleotides outside the gene matches: 6. The germline V gene encodes CDR1 SGHTA and CDR2 FQGNSA. The DNA for the CDR3 is TGTGCCAGCAGCTCATGGCGACTAGCGGGGGGCAATGAGCAGTTCTTC. It is translated as CASSSWRLAGGNEQFF.

This clonotype was seen a few times. This rearrangement joins TRBV18 to TRBJ2-7; D may be TRBD1 (6 bases). Germline-derived CDR1 and CDR2 are KGHSH and LQKENI. V was cut by 4 bases and J by 4 bases, with 14 bases left in between. CDR3 length: 14 amino acids. This chain's CDR3 is CASSLPDRQYEQYF. The CDR3 region has the DNA TGTGCCAGCTCACTTCCCGACAGGCAATACGAGCAGTACTTC.

This clonotype was observed once. The genes are TRBV6-2 or TRBV6-3 and TRBJ2-7; 8 bases are shared with TRBD1. CDR3 size: 15 residues. The trim removed 6 bases at V and 5 bases at J, leaving 12 bases unmatched. Germline V gene lookup returns CDR1 MNHEY and CDR2 SVGEGT. The CDR3 nucleotides read TGTGCCAGCAGCCTTCCTTGGACAGGGTTCGACGAGCAGTACGTC. This encodes CASSLPWTGFDEQYV.

This clonotype appeared a few times. This chain connects TRBV5-1 to TRBJ1-1; D is possibly TRBD1 (5 bases). This CDR3 region has 15 residues. V lost 4 bases to trimming and J lost 0 bases, with 13 bases between them. The germline V gene encodes CDR1 SGHRS and CDR2 YFSETQ. The CDR3: CASSVQGAVNTEAFF. CDR3 DNA sequence: TGCGCCAGCAGCGTGCAGGGAGCGGTGAACACTGAAGCTTTCTTT.

The V and J genes are TRBV11-1 and TRBJ2-7; weak D call: TRBD1 (6 bases). Germline V gene data show CDR1 as SGHAT and CDR2 as FQDESV (reference sequence). The CDR3 spans 15 residues. V was cut by 5 bases and J by 0 bases, with 14 bases left in between. The CDR3 sequence: CASSPSMGASYEQYV. The CDR3 DNA reads as TGTGCCAGCAGCCCTTCTATGGGGGCCTCCTACGAGCAGTACGTC.

The V call is TRBV28, the J call TRBJ1-4, with a weak D call TRBD1 (6 bases). Germline CDR1 reads MDHEN; CDR2 reads SYDVKM. V was cut by 7 bases and J by 7 bases, with 16 bases left in between. This CDR3 is built from 14 residues. The CDR3 region is CASTPRGPGEKLFF. In nucleotides, the CDR3 is TGTGCCAGCACCCCTCGGGGGCCTGGTGAAAAACTGTTTTTT. The whole variable domain, filled in from reference TRBV28 and TRBJ1-4, reads DVKVTQSSRYLVKRTGEKVFLECVQDMDHENMFWYRQDPGLGLRLIYFSYDVKMKEKGDIPEGYSVSREKKERFSLILESASTNQTSMYLCASTPRGPGEKLFFGSGTQLSVL.

CDR3 residues: CASSSGQGTNTGELFF. CDR3 nucleotide sequence: TGTGCCAGCAGCTCTGGACAGGGTACGAACACCGGGGAGCTGTTTTTT. The chain joins TRBV12-3 or TRBV12-4 to TRBJ2-2; 8 bases are a match to TRBD1. Losses at the gene ends were 6 bases for V and 0 bases for J; bases not matched to a gene: 6. This CDR3 has 16 residues.

The chain uses TRBV11-1 and TRBJ1-1; 7 nucleotides match TRBD1. The CDR3 is 13 amino acids. Looked up from germline, CDR1 is SGHAT and CDR2 is FQDESV (reference sequence). V was pared by 10 bases and J by 5 bases, with 10 bases of the junction left unmatched. CDR3 bases: TGTGCCACCGAGAGGACAGGTGGGACTGAAGCTTTCTTT. This gives the protein CATERTGGTEAFF.